This entry concerns a single TCR beta chain. The data were obtained in a study of blood T cell repertoires in COVID-19. Study at large: COVID-19 samples collected from the United States, Italy and Spain covered acute and convalescent phases. PBMCs, B-cell-depleted T cells, or T cells provided the cDNA or gDNA that made up the material.

Authors' analysis steps: Amplifying reference gene primers gave estimates of nucleated cell counts. This table comes from immunoSEQ multiplex PCR, and its TCRdb copy is limited to in-frame clones, with some not included. V and J calls and clone size are copied from that table; D and trimming were computed from the DNA. The sample comprises 190,000 or so clones, about 87% of which are singletons, and 0.88% rests with the top ten. Sequences were obtained from peripheral blood. The receptor's source is a woman in her late teens or twenties who had recovered from COVID-19.

The CDR3 protein is CASSLEGGPSTEAFF. For the CDR3, the DNA is TGTGCCAGCAGCTTAGAGGGGGGGCCAAGCACTGAAGCTTTCTTT. The chain joins TRBV7-2 to TRBJ1-1; perhaps TRBD1 as D (6 bases). The CDR3 runs to 15 residues. Germline V gene lookup returns CDR1 SGHTA and CDR2 FQGNSA. V lost 1 base to trimming and J lost 4 bases, with 13 bases between them.